These 8 T cell receptor beta chains were all obtained from the same sample, sequenced in a study of OX40 agonist ivuxolimab in advanced cancers. The table came from immunoSEQ multiplex PCR; TCRdb's copy has only in-frame clones and leaves some out. The table includes about 81,000 clones, more than 85% detected once. This specimen was CD4+ or CD8+ T cells sorted from blood, taken in a trial of the OX40 agonist ivuxolimab. The receptors originated from an adult with an advanced solid tumor such as melanoma, head and neck, liver or kidney cancer.

The gene calls are TRBV2 and TRBJ2-7; D remains unclear. Germline CDR1 is SNHLY and CDR2 is FYNNEI. CDR3 length: 12 amino acids. The V gene lost 3 bases and the J gene lost 6 bases, with 9 bases spanning the gap. Written as DNA, the CDR3 is TGTGCCAGCAGTGATGGGTCTTCCGAGCAGTACTTC. Its protein is CASSDGSSEQYF.

The chain uses TRBV27 and TRBJ1-6; D uncertain. The germline CDR1 and CDR2 sequences are MNHEY and SMNVEV (reference sequence). V was cut by 2 bases and J by 5 bases, with 4 bases left in between. The CDR3 has 13 amino acids. For the CDR3, the DNA is TGTGCCAGCAGTTTAAGCAATAATTCACCCCTCCACTTT. It translates to CASSLSNNSPLHF.

The V and J genes are TRBV5-1 and TRBJ1-1; 9 nucleotides agree with TRBD1. Germline trimming cut 3 bases from V and 4 bases from J; bases unmatched to any gene: 7. CDR1 is SGHRS and CDR2 is YFSETQ in the germline V gene. The CDR3 extends over 15 amino acids. The CDR3 loop is CASSWGQGEGTEAFF. For the CDR3, the DNA is TGCGCCAGCAGCTGGGGACAGGGAGAGGGCACTGAAGCTTTCTTT.

This sequence joins TRBV4-2 and TRBJ1-1, with TRBD1 as a possible D gene (6 bases). Germline CDR1 and CDR2: LGHNA and YNFKEQ. This CDR3 has 20 residues. V gave up 0 bases and J gave up 4 bases, with 27 bases separating them. CDR3 sequence: CASSQESNPVQGYRGTEAFF. In DNA form, the CDR3 reads TGTGCCAGCAGCCAAGAAAGCAACCCCGTACAGGGCTATCGTGGCACTGAAGCTTTCTTT.

This sequence joins TRBV19 and TRBJ2-4; the match to TRBD2 covers 7 bases. CDR1 and CDR2 (germline): LNHDA, SQIVND (reference sequence). CDR3 size: 14 residues. V was pared by 3 bases and J by 6 bases, with 5 bases of the junction left unmatched. The CDR3 loop is CASSMGGNSNIQYF. CDR3 nucleotides: TGTGCCAGTAGTATGGGAGGGAACTCAAACATTCAGTACTTC.

The table lists this clone with a count of one. V gene TRBV6-4 combines with J gene TRBJ2-1; 8 positions agree with TRBD2. V gave up 6 bases and J gave up 8 bases; unmatched junction bases: 6. The CDR3 has 13 residues. Germline CDR1 is MRHNA and CDR2 is SNTAGT. CDR3: CASSHIAGHEQFF. In nucleotides, the CDR3 is TGTGCCAGCAGCCATATAGCGGGGCATGAGCAGTTCTTC.

This clone was detected only a few times. The chain uses TRBV19 and TRBJ2-7; weak D call: TRBD2 (6 bases). V lost 3 bases and J lost 5, with 11 bases in between. Germline loops: CDR1 LNHDA, CDR2 SQIVND (reference sequence). The CDR3 totals 13 residues. CDR3 amino acids: CASSMTGDNEQYF. CDR3 DNA sequence: TGTGCCAGTAGTATGACGGGAGACAACGAGCAGTACTTC.

V gene TRBV5-1 combines with J gene TRBJ2-7; D tentatively reads TRBD1 or TRBD2 (5 bases each). In germline, CDR1 is SGHRS, CDR2 YFSETQ. The CDR3 extends over 13 amino acids. The germline V and J ends were trimmed by 4 bases and 0 bases, with 8 bases remaining between them. CDR3 DNA: TGCGCCAGCAGCGGGGACGGCTCCTACGAGCAGTACTTC. It yields the protein CASSGDGSYEQYF.